This TCR beta chain emerged from a study of shared clonotypes between healthy human individuals. Deep-level settings were used for running the assay. Each subset's genomic DNA was split evenly across several immunoSEQ plates. The protocol was immunoSEQ multiplex PCR, while the TCRdb copy is restricted to in-frame clones and leaves out a portion. Among 1,500,000 or so clones listed, around 98.5% were seen once. Germline-derived CDR1 and CDR2 are SQVTM and ANQGSEA. This CDR3 comprises 12 residues. The junction had 5 bases not matched to a gene; V was cut back by 4 bases and J by 5 bases. This chain uses TRBV29-1 with TRBJ2-7; 7 positions agree with TRBD2. The receptor comes from a man aged 25-45 years in good health. The sequenced sample was naive CD4+ T cells sorted from blood. The subset is: CD45RA+ positively selected. The CDR3 loop is CSVVWGRDEQYF. In nucleotides, the CDR3 is TGCAGCGTTGTTTGGGGGAGGGACGAGCAGTACTTC.